The present T cell receptor beta chain was sequenced within a study of blood T cells in healthy people across ages. Primed by a sample-barcoded 5' primer and a J-beta primer mix, a second PCR proceeded for roughly 7 to 11 cycles. One entry per CDR3 protein, called by TCRdb with MiXCR from the 5' RACE reads. In the table there are 450,000 to 650,000 distinct CDR3 sequences, 20% to 30% of which are singletons. This clonotype was recorded at least ten times. Each donor was a healthy Caucasian individual from Russia, aged about 6 to 95. The amount of total RNA extracted per sample was at least 5.5 micrograms. Per germline, CDR1 SGDLS and CDR2 YYNGEE. V lost 0 bases to trimming and J lost 2 bases, with 8 bases between them. The CDR3 spans 14 residues. These data also formed part of another study, on T cells of mothers and their children. In that study: The sample comes from roughly 9 healthy Caucasian donors: mothers and children. Compared with unrelated pairs, related mother-child pairs had slightly higher, non-significant overlap.

The receptor's source is a boy younger than 18 in good health. The specimen sequenced was blood. The gene calls are TRBV9 and TRBJ1-2, with a possible D match to TRBD1 (6 bases). Written as DNA, the CDR3 is TGTGCCAGCAGCGTAGCAACAGGGAACTATGGCTACACCTTC. Protein product: CASSVATGNYGYTF. The complete variable domain, with remaining parts taken from reference TRBV9 and TRBJ1-2, reads DSGVTQTPKHLITATGQRVTLRCSPRSGDLSVYWYQQSLDQGLQFLIQYYNGEERAKGNILERFSAQQFPDLHSELNLSSLELGDSALYFCASSVATGNYGYTFGSGTRLTVV.